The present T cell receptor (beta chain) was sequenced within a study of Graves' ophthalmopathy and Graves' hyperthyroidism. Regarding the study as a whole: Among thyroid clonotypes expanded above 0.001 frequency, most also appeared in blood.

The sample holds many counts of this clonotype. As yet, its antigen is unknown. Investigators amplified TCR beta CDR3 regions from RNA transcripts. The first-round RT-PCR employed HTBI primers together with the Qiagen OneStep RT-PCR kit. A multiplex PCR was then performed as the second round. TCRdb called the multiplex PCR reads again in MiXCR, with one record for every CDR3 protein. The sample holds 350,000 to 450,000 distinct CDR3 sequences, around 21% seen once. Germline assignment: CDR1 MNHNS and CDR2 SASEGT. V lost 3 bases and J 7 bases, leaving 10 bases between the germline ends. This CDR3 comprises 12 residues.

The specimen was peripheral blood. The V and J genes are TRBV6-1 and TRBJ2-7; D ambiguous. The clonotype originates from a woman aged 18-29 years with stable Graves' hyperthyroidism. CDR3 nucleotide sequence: TGTGCCAGCAGTGACAGGATACGGGAGCAGTACTTC. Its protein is CASSDRIREQYF.